This passage covers 18 T cell receptor beta chains from one sample sequenced in a study of T cell responses to AZD1222 COVID-19 vaccine. Sequencing used immunoSEQ multiplex PCR; TCRdb keeps in-frame clones, though not all of them. The table includes some 130,000 clones, approximately 91% detected once. This specimen was peripheral blood, taken on day 0 of AZD1222 vaccination. The receptors shown here come from an adult in good health.

The rearrangement joins TRBV5-1 to TRBJ2-7, with 7 bases fitting TRBD1. CDR1 SGHRS and CDR2 YFSETQ come from the germline V gene. The CDR3 length is 15 residues. Trimming removed 3 bases from V and 0 bases from J; junction bases left unmatched: 6. The CDR3 nucleotides are TGCGCCAGCAGCTCGACGACAGGGTTCTCCTACGAGCAGTACTTC. Amino acids: CASSSTTGFSYEQYF.

The sample holds a few counts of this clone. The chain couples TRBV18 to TRBJ1-1, with 7 bases fitting TRBD1. Germline V gene lookup returns CDR1 KGHSH and CDR2 LQKENI. The CDR3 spans 15 residues. V lost 2 bases and J lost 3; bases outside the gene matches: 6. Here the CDR3 DNA reads TGTGCCAGCTCACCAACCAGGGGGTTTGACACTGAAGCTTTCTTT. The encoded protein is CASSPTRGFDTEAFF.

The rearrangement links TRBV11-1 to TRBJ2-6, with unresolved D. Trimming took 5 bases from V and 0 from J, leaving 8 bases between them. The CDR3 totals 15 residues. In germline, CDR1 is SGHAT, CDR2 FQDESV (reference sequence). CDR3 protein: CASSLTSSGANVLTF. Here the CDR3 DNA reads TGTGCCAGCAGCCTTACAAGCTCTGGGGCCAACGTCCTGACTTTC. The entire variable domain, with the rest obtained from reference TRBV11-1 and TRBJ2-6, is as follows: EAEVAQSPRYKITEKSQAVAFWCDPISGHATLYWYRQILGQGPELLVQFQDESVVDDSQLPKDRFSAERLKGVDSTLKIQPAELGDSAMYLCASSLTSSGANVLTFGAGSRLTVL.

The gene calls are TRBV19 and TRBJ2-1; possible D gene TRBD2, 7 bases. V gave up 2 bases and J gave up 7 bases, with 15 bases separating them. Per the germline V gene, CDR1 is LNHDA and CDR2 is SQIVND (reference sequence). The CDR3 runs to 15 residues. The DNA for the CDR3 is TGTGCCAGTAGTATACTTGAGGGGGGGTTTAATGAGCAGTTCTTC. It encodes CASSILEGGFNEQFF.

The chain links TRBV5-1 to TRBJ2-1; 8 bases are a match to TRBD1. CDR1 and CDR2 from the germline V gene are SGHRS and YFSETQ. CDR3 size: 14 residues. V was pared by 4 bases and J by 10 bases, with 10 bases of the junction left unmatched. The CDR3 DNA follows: TGCGCCAGCAGCCCCGGACAGGGCCAAGACGAGCAGTTCTTC. Translated: CASSPGQGQDEQFF.

V and J are TRBV28 and TRBJ1-2; 11 positions match TRBD1. The germline V gene encodes CDR1 MDHEN and CDR2 SYDVKM. This CDR3 region has 14 residues. Unmatched junction bases numbered 0, after V lost 6 bases and J lost 0 bases. The CDR3 DNA follows: TGTGCCAGCAGGGGACAGGGGGCTAACTATGGCTACACCTTC. This gives the protein CASRGQGANYGYTF.

This chain links TRBV15 with TRBJ1-3; unclear D gene. V was trimmed by 0 bases and J by 4 bases, leaving 10 bases between them. The CDR3 length is 15 residues. Germline V CDR1 and CDR2: LNHNV, YYDKDF (reference sequence). The chain's CDR3 is CATSRDSPRGNTIYF. CDR3 sequence (DNA): TGTGCCACCAGCAGAGATAGCCCAAGGGGAAACACCATATATTTT.

The J gene is TRBJ1-1, the V gene TRBV2, with D maybe TRBD1 (5 bases). From germline, CDR1 is SNHLY and CDR2 FYNNEI. This CDR3 has 14 amino acids. With 4 bases removed from V and 2 bases from J, the gap between germline ends came to 11 bases. CDR3 DNA: TGTGCCAGCAGTGTCAGACAGTCTAACACTGAAGCTTTCTTT. Protein: CASSVRQSNTEAFF.

This sequence joins TRBV4-1 and TRBJ1-1; 7 bases line up with TRBD1. The J segment lost 0 bases and the V segment lost 1 base, leaving 11 bases of the junction unmatched. CDR3 size: 18 residues. Germline V gene data show CDR1 as MGHRA and CDR2 as YSYEKL. CDR3 DNA: TGCGCCAGCAGCCAAGGGCCCGGGACAGCAGAATTGAACACTGAAGCTTTCTTT. Translating gives CASSQGPGTAELNTEAFF.

The rearrangement links TRBV30 to TRBJ2-2, with 9 nucleotides matching TRBD1. This CDR3 is built from 16 residues. The germline gives CDR1 GTSNPN, CDR2 SVGIG (reference sequence). The trim removed 4 bases at V and 0 bases at J, leaving 6 bases unmatched. CDR3 region: CAWTLGQGPNTGELFF. CDR3 DNA sequence: TGTGCCTGGACCCTAGGACAGGGGCCGAACACCGGGGAGCTGTTTTTT.

V and J are TRBV30 and TRBJ2-7; TRBD1 is a possible D gene (6 bases). The ends were cut back, 4 bases at V and 0 bases at J, with 10 bases in the middle. CDR1 and CDR2 from the germline V gene are GTSNPN and SVGIG (reference sequence). CDR3 length: 13 amino acids. As DNA, the CDR3 is TGTGCCTGGAACCCGGGACACTCCTACGAGCAGTACTTC. Translating gives CAWNPGHSYEQYF.

The V call is TRBV13, the J call TRBJ2-2; 7 bases match TRBD2. The CDR3 spans 15 residues. Looked up from germline, CDR1 is PRHDT and CDR2 is FYEKMQ (reference sequence). V shed 3 bases and J 7 bases; nucleotides not matched to a gene: 8. CDR3 DNA sequence: TGTGCCAGCAGCTTTAACCGACTAGCTAGCGGGGAGCTGTTTTTT. As protein: CASSFNRLASGELFF.

The rearrangement links TRBV5-1 to TRBJ1-5, with 8 bases fitting TRBD1. The CDR3 length is 14 residues. The germline CDR1 and CDR2 sequences are SGHRS and YFSETQ. V was pared by 5 bases and J by 3 bases, with 4 bases of the junction left unmatched. In DNA form, the CDR3 reads TGCGCCAGCAGGACAGGGGTCGCCAATCAGCCCCAGCATTTT. Encoded protein: CASRTGVANQPQHF. Variable domain in full (rest from reference TRBV5-1 and TRBJ1-5): KAGVTQTPRYLIKTRGQQVTLSCSPISGHRSVSWYQQTPGQGLQFLFEYFSETQRNKGNFPGRFSGRQFSNSRSEMNVSTLELGDSALYLCASRTGVANQPQHFGDGTRLSIL.

This clone was found a few times. The CDR3 coding sequence is TGCGCCAGCAGCCAGCTTGTCAATCCGGGCGTTCATTCACCCCTCCACTTT. Amino acids: CASSQLVNPGVHSPLHF. V is TRBV4-3 and J is TRBJ1-6; D uncertain. Germline V gives CDR1 LGHNA, CDR2 YSLEER. The germline V and J ends were trimmed by 3 bases and 8 bases, with 20 bases remaining between them. This CDR3 spans 17 amino acids.

The gene calls are TRBV5-1 and TRBJ1-2; D possibly corresponds to TRBD1 (5 bases). The V gene lost 1 base and the J gene lost 2 bases, with 15 bases spanning the gap. The CDR3 has 16 residues. The V gene's germline CDR1 is SGHRS and CDR2 YFSETQ. This CDR3 is CASSLPPEGTNYGYTF. In DNA form, the CDR3 reads TGCGCCAGCAGCTTGCCCCCTGAGGGGACGAACTATGGCTACACCTTC. The whole variable domain, remainder taken from reference TRBV5-1 and TRBJ1-2, is KAGVTQTPRYLIKTRGQQVTLSCSPISGHRSVSWYQQTPGQGLQFLFEYFSETQRNKGNFPGRFSGRQFSNSRSEMNVSTLELGDSALYLCASSLPPEGTNYGYTFGSGTRLTVV.

Turning to this clone: The same CDR3 is also encoded by other DNA sequences in this sample. The chain recombines TRBV6-1 with TRBJ1-2; D ambiguous. The CDR3 is 13 amino acids. Germline CDR1 MNHNS, CDR2 SASEGT. Trimming shortened V by 1 base and J by 2 bases, and 5 bases separated the two germline ends. Written as DNA, the CDR3 is TGTGCCAGCAGTGAAGGGGGAAACTATGGCTACACCTTC. Protein: CASSEGGNYGYTF.

The chain has TRBV24-1 and TRBJ1-3; maybe TRBD1 (6 bases). CDR1 is KGHDR and CDR2 is SFDVKD in the germline V gene. This CDR3 comprises 22 residues. The V end was cut by 9 bases, the J end by 1 base, with 36 bases between. CDR3: CATVRYLQDPGQRTFSGNTIYF. The CDR3 DNA is TGTGCCACCGTACGATACCTACAAGACCCGGGACAACGGACATTTTCTGGAAACACCATATATTTT.

The chain links TRBV5-1 to TRBJ1-3, with D unresolved. The CDR3 is made up of 13 amino acids. Germline assignment: CDR1 SGHRS and CDR2 YFSETQ. The ends were cut back, 0 bases at V and 7 bases at J, with 8 bases in the middle. The CDR3 DNA follows: TGCGCCAGCAGCTTGGCCCCCTCTAACACCATATATTTT. It codes for CASSLAPSNTIYF.